This T cell receptor (beta chain) stems from a study of CD8 T cells in ankylosing spondylitis. The study's findings and limits: Seven to nine highly homologous variants formed a TCR beta motif that appeared characteristic of ankylosing spondylitis blood. Some of these motif variants have turned up before, in reports on reactive arthritis synovial fluid and blood.

TCRdb fed the 5' RACE reads into MiXCR, producing one record per CDR3 protein. The sample shows thousands of distinct CDR3 sequences, around 2.8% of them seen only once. CDR1 SGDLS and CDR2 YYNGEE come from the germline V gene. This CDR3 is 15 amino acids long. After removal of 0 bases from V and 7 bases from J, the junction contained 5 bases not matched to a gene. This clonotype has at least ten counts. As yet, its antigen is unknown. The sequenced sample was blood, either unsorted or a sorted T cell fraction (not recorded which). This chain connects TRBV9 to TRBJ1-2; 11 positions match TRBD1. This sequence was found in a female donor with ankylosing spondylitis or in good health (not recorded which). The CDR3: CASSVGGQGVVGYTF. The CDR3 DNA sequence: TGTGCCAGCAGCGTAGGGGGACAGGGGGTGGTTGGCTACACCTTC.